The T cell receptor (beta chain) under discussion was sequenced for a study of T cells expressing NK-cell markers. Study-wide context: Seropositivity for HCMV was found in most of the eight sequenced donors, with one seronegative. Study-wide results and caveats: Dominant NKG2C+ clonotypes were found to form about 1.0-7.5% of CD8+ T cells in several donors.

About this clonotype: The target antigen is unknown.

What made the TCR beta cDNA was 5'RACE template switching with UMIs. TCRdb re-called the 5' RACE reads; every CDR3 protein appears as one record, without DNA. This sample's clone table lists a few hundred thousand distinct CDR3 sequences. The sample taken for sequencing was blood T cells: a sorted CD56 or NKG2C T cell subset, CD4+ or CD8+ T cells, or bulk PBMC T cells (not recorded which). The source is a woman aged 45 to 65 in good health.

The CDR3 sequence: CASSLASTGSSEKLFF. The chain couples TRBV12-3 or TRBV12-4 to TRBJ1-4; the TCRdb call, TRBD1, lacks DNA for checking. This CDR3 is built from 16 residues.